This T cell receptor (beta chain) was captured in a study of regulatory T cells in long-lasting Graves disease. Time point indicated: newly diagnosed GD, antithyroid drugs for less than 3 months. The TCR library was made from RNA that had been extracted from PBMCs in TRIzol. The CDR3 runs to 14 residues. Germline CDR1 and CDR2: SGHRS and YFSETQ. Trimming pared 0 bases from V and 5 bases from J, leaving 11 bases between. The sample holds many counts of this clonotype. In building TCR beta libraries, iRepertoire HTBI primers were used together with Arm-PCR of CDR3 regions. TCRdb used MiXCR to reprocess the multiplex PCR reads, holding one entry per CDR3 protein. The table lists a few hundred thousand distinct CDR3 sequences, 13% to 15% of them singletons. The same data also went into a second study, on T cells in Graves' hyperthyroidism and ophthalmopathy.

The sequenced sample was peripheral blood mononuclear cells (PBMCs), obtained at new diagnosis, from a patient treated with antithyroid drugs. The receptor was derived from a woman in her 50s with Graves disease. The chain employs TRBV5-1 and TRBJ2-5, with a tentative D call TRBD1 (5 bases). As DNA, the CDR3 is TGCGCCAGCAGCTTGGCCGTGGGGCTGGAGACCCAGTACTTC. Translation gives CASSLAVGLETQYF.